These 27 T cell receptor beta chains share one sample of origin, sequenced in a study of tissue T cells after allogeneic stem cell transplantation. Sequencing used immunoSEQ multiplex PCR; TCRdb keeps in-frame clones, though not all of them. Among roughly 8,800 clones listed, 45% to 70% were seen once. Source: tissue from the jejunum, taken at autopsy. All receptors derive from a female donor at least 60 years old with lung cancer.

Remarks on this clone: In the same sample, other DNA sequences code for this CDR3. This rearrangement joins TRBV6-5 to TRBJ1-1, with D maybe TRBD1 (6 bases). The germline gives CDR1 MNHEY, CDR2 SVGAGI. CDR3 length equals 13 residues. The ends were cut back, 2 bases at V and 8 bases at J, with 12 bases in the middle. The CDR3 spells CASSYEGGSEAFF. CDR3 nucleotide sequence: TGTGCCAGCAGTTACGAGGGGGGGTCGGAAGCTTTCTTT.

This chain links TRBV30 with TRBJ2-1; TRBD2 matches 14 bases. With 5 bases clipped from V and 7 bases from J, the junction kept 1 base outside the gene matches. The CDR3 spans 13 residues. Per the germline V gene, CDR1 is GTSNPN and CDR2 is SVGIG (reference sequence). The CDR3 DNA reads TGTGCCTGGGGGACTAGCGGGAGAAATGAGCAGTTCTTC. Protein sequence: CAWGTSGRNEQFF. Supplemented by reference TRBV30 and TRBJ2-1, the full variable domain reads SQTIHQWPATLVQPVGSPLSLECTVEGTSNPNLYWYRQAAGRGLQLLFYSVGIGQISSEVPQNLSASRPQDRQFILSSKKLLLSDSGFYLCAWGTSGRNEQFFGPGTRLTVL.

The chain links TRBV6-2 or TRBV6-3 to TRBJ1-5; D is uncertain. Trimming removed 5 bases at V and 6 bases at J, with 17 bases between. Germline lookup yields CDR1 MNHEY and CDR2 SVGEGT. This CDR3 has 15 amino acids. The CDR3 spells CASSIISNRGQPQHF. CDR3 nucleotide sequence: TGTGCCAGCAGTATAATTTCGAATCGGGGTCAGCCCCAGCATTTT.

The chain recombines TRBV9 with TRBJ2-3; D is unclear. Trimming left V 0 bases short and J 8 bases short, with 7 bases between. The CDR3 extends over 12 amino acids. The germline CDR1 and CDR2 sequences are SGDLS and YYNGEE. CDR3 nucleotide sequence: TGTGCCAGCAGCGTAGTACGCGGTACGCAGTATTTT. It is translated as CASSVVRGTQYF. The full variable domain, its missing parts supplied by reference TRBV9 and TRBJ2-3, is DSGVTQTPKHLITATGQRVTLRCSPRSGDLSVYWYQQSLDQGLQFLIQYYNGEERAKGNILERFSAQQFPDLHSELNLSSLELGDSALYFCASSVVRGTQYFGPGTRLTVL.

The V and J genes are TRBV5-1 and TRBJ2-6; tentative D call: TRBD1 (5 bases). In germline, CDR1 is SGHRS, CDR2 YFSETQ. The CDR3 has 14 residues. The V end lost 5 bases, the J end lost 8 bases, and 14 bases lay between the germline ends. CDR3 DNA sequence: TGCGCCAGCAGAGAAGGGGCAGGCACCAACGTCCTGACTTTC. It is translated as CASREGAGTNVLTF.

This chain joins TRBV6-2 or TRBV6-3 and TRBJ1-1; unclear D gene. Germline V gene data show CDR1 as MNHEY and CDR2 as SVGEGT. This CDR3 has 15 residues. Deletions cut 0 bases from V and 1 base from J, with 9 bases between. The CDR3: CASSYSRPRNTEAFF. The DNA for the CDR3 is TGTGCCAGCAGTTACTCGAGGCCACGGAACACTGAAGCTTTCTTT.

This clone was seen a single time. The chain carries TRBV12-5 and TRBJ2-1; D not resolved. Per germline, CDR1 LGHNT and CDR2 FRNRAP. CDR3 size: 14 residues. The V gene lost 0 bases and the J gene lost 7 bases, with 10 bases spanning the gap. CDR3 loop: CASGLVNIRNEQFF. The CDR3 DNA is TGTGCTAGTGGTTTGGTAAATATCAGGAATGAGCAGTTCTTC. The entire variable domain, with the rest obtained from reference TRBV12-5 and TRBJ2-1, is as follows: DARVTQTPRHKVTEMGQEVTMRCQPILGHNTVFWYRQTMMQGLELLAYFRNRAPLDDSGMPKDRFSAEMPDATLATLKIQPSEPRDSAVYFCASGLVNIRNEQFFGPGTRLTVL.

This clone was seen only a few times. This chain connects TRBV19 to TRBJ1-5; TRBD1 agrees at 8 bases. Trimming cost V 5 bases and J 7 bases; bases outside gene matches: 10. Germline assignment: CDR1 LNHDA and CDR2 SQIVND (reference sequence). The length of the CDR3 is 15 residues. CDR3 bases: TGTGCCAGTAGTTTGGACAGGGTGATAAAGCAGCCCCAGCATTTT. Translating gives CASSLDRVIKQPQHF.

The chain employs TRBV6-1 and TRBJ2-1; D not certain. This CDR3 comprises 15 residues. The germline gives CDR1 MNHNS, CDR2 SASEGT. V shed 2 bases and J shed 0 bases, with 8 bases lying between them. CDR3 residues: CASSERWSSYNEQFF. Written as DNA, the CDR3 is TGTGCCAGCAGTGAAAGGTGGAGCTCCTACAATGAGCAGTTCTTC.

The chain uses TRBV6-2 or TRBV6-3 and TRBJ2-3; no clear D gene. V was shortened by 3 bases and J by 11 bases, with 12 bases between the two germline ends. CDR3 length: 12 amino acids. CDR1 and CDR2 from the germline V gene are MNHEY and SVGEGT. The CDR3 reads CASSYFSEKQYF. CDR3 DNA sequence: TGTGCCAGCAGTTATTTTTCCGAGAAGCAGTATTTT.

The rearrangement uses TRBV11-2 and TRBJ1-2; D is unresolved. The V gene lost 2 bases and the J gene lost 1 base, with 5 bases spanning the gap. Germline assignment: CDR1 SGHAT and CDR2 FQNNGV. The CDR3 covers 13 residues. DNA of the CDR3: TGTGCCAGCAGCTTATCGCATAACTATGGCTACACCTTC. It codes for CASSLSHNYGYTF.

J is TRBJ2-5 and V is TRBV5-8; the D gene is possibly TRBD1 (6 bases). The V and J ends lost 4 bases and 2 bases respectively, with 15 bases between them. CDR1 is SGHTS and CDR2 is YDEGEE in the germline V gene. This CDR3 has 15 amino acids. CDR3 bases: TGTGCCAGCAGCATAGGACAGACGCAACAAGAGACCCAGTACTTC. Translation: CASSIGQTQQETQYF.

J is TRBJ2-1 and V is TRBV10-3; D uncertain. V dropped 0 bases and J dropped 0 bases, with 3 bases sitting between them. The CDR3 extends over 14 amino acids. Germline V gene lookup returns CDR1 ENHRY and CDR2 SYGVKD. Here the CDR3 DNA reads TGTGCCATCAGTGAGTCGGGCTCCTACAATGAGCAGTTCTTC. Translating gives CAISESGSYNEQFF.

The chain couples TRBV5-1 to TRBJ2-5; tentatively, D is TRBD1 (5 bases). Germline V lookup: CDR1 SGHRS, CDR2 YFSETQ. The V and J ends lost 0 bases and 5 bases respectively, with 14 bases between them. CDR3 length equals 15 residues. The CDR3 reads CASSLGGRVSETQYF. The CDR3 coding sequence is TGCGCCAGCAGCTTGGGGGGCCGGGTCTCGGAGACCCAGTACTTC.

The chain is built from TRBV9 and TRBJ2-3, with D perhaps TRBD2 (5 bases). Deletions cut 5 bases from V and 8 bases from J, with 18 bases between. Looked up from germline, CDR1 is SGDLS and CDR2 is YYNGEE. The CDR3 is 14 residues long. The DNA for the CDR3 is TGTGCCAGCAGGAGGCGGGCATCCTCGGGTACGCAGTATTTT. It encodes CASRRRASSGTQYF.

The chain is built from TRBV6-2 or TRBV6-3 and TRBJ1-1, with 9 bases fitting TRBD1. CDR3 size: 16 residues. Trimming removed 5 bases from V and 0 bases from J; junction bases left unmatched: 7. Germline CDR1 MNHEY, CDR2 SVGEGT. The CDR3 DNA reads TGTGCCAGCAGTACAGGGGGCGCAGGGGTGAACACTGAAGCTTTCTTT. The encoded protein is CASSTGGAGVNTEAFF.

This rearrangement joins TRBV3-1 (or the pseudogene TRBV3-2) to TRBJ2-7, with D maybe TRBD1 (6 bases). Germline V gene sequence: CDR1 LGHDT, CDR2 YNNKEL (reference sequence). Trimming took 2 bases from V and 6 from J, leaving 11 bases between them. CDR3 length equals 13 residues. The CDR3 DNA reads TGTGCCAGCAGCCAATTGGGGGCGGTCGAGCAGTACTTC. It specifies CASSQLGAVEQYF.

CDR3 in DNA: TGCGCCAGCAGCTTGGGGGGGCGCTACGAGCAGTACTTC. Protein: CASSLGGRYEQYF. The chain joins TRBV5-1 to TRBJ2-7; tentative D call: TRBD1 (6 bases). Trimming took off 0 bases at V and 3 bases at J, with 7 bases between the two ends. Germline V lookup: CDR1 SGHRS, CDR2 YFSETQ. The CDR3 totals 13 residues.

This chain joins TRBV7-2 and TRBJ2-5, with no clear D. Trimming stripped 5 bases from V and 5 bases from J, with 9 bases between. Germline V lookup: CDR1 SGHTA, CDR2 FQGNSA. CDR3 size: 12 residues. The CDR3 loop reads CASSPYGETQYF. The CDR3 nucleotides read TGTGCCAGCAGCCCATACGGGGAGACCCAGTACTTC.

The chain uses TRBV29-1 and TRBJ2-1, with 9 positions matching TRBD1. There are 14 residues in the CDR3. Germline V CDR1 and CDR2: SQVTM, ANQGSEA. J was trimmed by 2 bases and V by 7 bases; bases with no gene match: 6. The CDR3 DNA reads TGCAGCGCCCCGGGACAGGGACCCTACAATGAGCAGTTCTTC. It encodes CSAPGQGPYNEQFF.

This clone was detected a few times. This sequence joins TRBV3-1 (or the pseudogene TRBV3-2) and TRBJ2-3, with 9 bases lining up with TRBD1. The CDR3 is made up of 14 amino acids. Germline CDR1 is LGHDT and CDR2 is YNNKEL (reference sequence). Trimming took 6 bases from V and 6 from J; bases not matched to a gene: 7. CDR3 DNA: TGTGCCAGCAGTAAACAAACAGGGGGCGATACGCAGTATTTT. It encodes CASSKQTGGDTQYF.

This chain uses TRBV3-1 (or the pseudogene TRBV3-2) with TRBJ2-5; D not certain. This CDR3 is 13 amino acids long. Trimming took off 0 bases at V and 2 bases at J, with 4 bases between the two ends. CDR1 and CDR2 from the germline V gene are LGHDT and YNNKEL (reference sequence). The CDR3 sequence: CASSQEFQETQYF. CDR3 nucleotides: TGTGCCAGCAGCCAAGAATTTCAAGAGACCCAGTACTTC.

The gene calls are TRBV5-1 and TRBJ2-3; D gene uncertain. Deletions cut 0 bases from V and 0 bases from J, with 14 bases between. Germline V lookup: CDR1 SGHRS, CDR2 YFSETQ. The CDR3 loop spans 17 amino acids. CDR3 loop: CASSLGSTPWSTDTQYF. CDR3 nucleotide sequence: TGCGCCAGCAGCTTGGGGTCAACTCCTTGGAGCACAGATACGCAGTATTTT.

The chain has TRBV7-6 and TRBJ1-2; 8 bases are shared with TRBD1. V shed 5 bases, J shed 3 bases, and the junction held 8 bases outside the gene matches. CDR3 size: 15 residues. Germline V gene sequence: CDR1 SGHVS, CDR2 FNYEAQ. The CDR3 is CASSPGQGIDYGYTF. Written as DNA, the CDR3 is TGTGCCAGCAGCCCAGGACAGGGAATAGACTATGGCTACACCTTC.

The chain is built from TRBV9 and TRBJ2-1; D may be TRBD2 (6 bases). The CDR3 length is 14 residues. The germline V gene has CDR1 SGDLS and CDR2 YYNGEE. V shed 5 bases and J shed 6 bases, with 15 bases lying between them. The CDR3 here is CASSSGTPLNEQFF. Here the CDR3 DNA reads TGTGCCAGCAGTTCCGGGACTCCCCTCAATGAGCAGTTCTTC. The full variable domain, rest sourced from reference TRBV9 and TRBJ2-1, is DSGVTQTPKHLITATGQRVTLRCSPRSGDLSVYWYQQSLDQGLQFLIQYYNGEERAKGNILERFSAQQFPDLHSELNLSSLELGDSALYFCASSSGTPLNEQFFGPGTRLTVL.

The chain carries TRBV5-1 and TRBJ2-5; D is possibly TRBD2 (6 bases). Germline loops: CDR1 SGHRS, CDR2 YFSETQ. The CDR3 contains 14 residues. V was clipped by 1 base and J by 5 bases, with 12 bases between them. As DNA, the CDR3 is TGCGCCAGCAGCTTGACGGGAGCGGTTGAGACCCAGTACTTC. As protein: CASSLTGAVETQYF.

The chain employs TRBV19 and TRBJ1-1; TRBD1 is a possible D gene (5 bases). V gave up 8 bases and J gave up 9 bases, with 13 bases separating them. The CDR3 is made up of 11 amino acids. CDR1 and CDR2 (germline): LNHDA, SQIVND (reference sequence). CDR3 in amino acids: CASLKGQKAFF. CDR3 DNA sequence: TGTGCCAGTTTGAAAGGACAAAAAGCTTTCTTT.